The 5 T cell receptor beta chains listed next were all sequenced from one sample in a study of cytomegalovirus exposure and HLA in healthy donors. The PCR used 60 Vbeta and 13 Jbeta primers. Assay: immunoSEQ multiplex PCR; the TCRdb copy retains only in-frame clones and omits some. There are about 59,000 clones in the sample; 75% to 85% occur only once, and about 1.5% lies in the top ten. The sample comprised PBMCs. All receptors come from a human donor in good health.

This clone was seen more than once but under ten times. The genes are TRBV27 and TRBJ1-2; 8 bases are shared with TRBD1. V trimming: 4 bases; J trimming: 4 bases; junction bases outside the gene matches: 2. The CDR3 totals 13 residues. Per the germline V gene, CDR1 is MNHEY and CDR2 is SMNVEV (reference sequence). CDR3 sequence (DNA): TGTGCCAGCAGTTCTACAGGGGGCTATGGCTACACCTTC. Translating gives CASSSTGGYGYTF.

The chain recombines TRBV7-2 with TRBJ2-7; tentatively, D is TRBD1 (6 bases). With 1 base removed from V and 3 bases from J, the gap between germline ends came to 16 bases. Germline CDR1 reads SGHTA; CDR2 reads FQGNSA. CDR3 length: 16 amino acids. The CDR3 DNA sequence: TGTGCCAGCAGCTTAGTGCCAGGGGTAGGGTACTACGAGCAGTACTTC. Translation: CASSLVPGVGYYEQYF.

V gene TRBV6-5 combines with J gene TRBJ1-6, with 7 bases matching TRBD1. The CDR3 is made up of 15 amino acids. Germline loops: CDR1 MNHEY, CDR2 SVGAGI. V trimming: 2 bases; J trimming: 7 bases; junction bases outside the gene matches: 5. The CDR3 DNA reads TGTGCCAGCAGTTACGGTCAGGGGGACAATTCACCCCTCCACTTT. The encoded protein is CASSYGQGDNSPLHF.

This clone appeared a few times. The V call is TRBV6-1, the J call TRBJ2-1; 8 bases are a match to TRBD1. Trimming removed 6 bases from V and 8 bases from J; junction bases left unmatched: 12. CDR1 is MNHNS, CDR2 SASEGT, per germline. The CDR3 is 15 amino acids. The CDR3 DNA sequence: TGTGCCAGCAGCCTCACAGGGGGAACTGGAGATGAGCAGTTCTTC. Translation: CASSLTGGTGDEQFF.

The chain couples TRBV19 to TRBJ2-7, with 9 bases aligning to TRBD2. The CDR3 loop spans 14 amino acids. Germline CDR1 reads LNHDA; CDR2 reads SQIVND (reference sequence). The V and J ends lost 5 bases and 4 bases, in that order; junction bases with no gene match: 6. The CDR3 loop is CASSRLAGSYEQYF. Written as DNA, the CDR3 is TGTGCCAGTAGTCGTCTAGCGGGGAGTTACGAGCAGTACTTC.